This T cell receptor beta chain is drawn from a study of cytomegalovirus exposure and HLA in healthy donors. Study in general: Samples from HLA-typed donors yielded 65 million to 90 million unique TCRs in an early data release. Findings of the study overall: In a later analysis, CMV-associated beta chains were mostly HLA-associated, it appeared. In a later analysis, at a false discovery rate of 0.05, roughly 17,000 TCR beta sequences matched HLA alleles.

Concerning this clone: Its antigen is unknown.

Use of 60 Vbeta and 13 Jbeta primers characterized the PCR. Assay: immunoSEQ multiplex PCR; the TCRdb copy retains only in-frame clones and omits some. Of fewer than 200,000 clones in the sample, around 83% are singletons; the top ten hold around 2.1%. V shed 3 bases and J shed 2 bases, with 11 bases lying between them. The germline V gene encodes CDR1 LGHNA and CDR2 YSLEER. The CDR3 loop spans 14 amino acids. The specimen sequenced was PBMCs. J is TRBJ2-7 and V is TRBV4-3; D is undetermined. This TCR was recovered from a man aged 18 to 29 in good health and CMV-seropositive. The CDR3 loop is CASSQVIQTYEQYF. Written as DNA, the CDR3 is TGCGCCAGCAGCCAGGTGATCCAGACCTACGAGCAGTACTTC.